What follows are 8 T cell receptor beta chains derived from one specimen sequenced in a study of tumour-infiltrating T cells in Burkitt lymphoma. The method was immunoSEQ multiplex PCR; TCRdb's version includes in-frame clones alone and lacks a portion of them. The sample shows more than 5,500 clones, 10% of them seen only once. Sequencing was carried out using tumor tissue. These receptors came from a human donor with diffuse large B-cell lymphoma.

This clone was counted between two and nine times. V is TRBV4-3 and J is TRBJ2-2, with 11 bases identical to TRBD2. The V and J ends lost 0 bases and 9 bases, in that order; junction bases with no gene match: 9. The germline CDR1 and CDR2 sequences are LGHNA and YSLEER. The CDR3 is 17 residues long. CDR3 loop: CASSQEPPGLAVRELFF. The CDR3 nucleotides read TGCGCCAGCAGCCAAGAACCTCCGGGACTAGCGGTCCGGGAGCTGTTTTTT.

A few counts support this clone. J is TRBJ2-4 and V is TRBV27; 7 positions match TRBD2. CDR1 is MNHEY, CDR2 SMNVEV, per germline (reference sequence). J lost 0 bases, V lost 0 bases, and 8 bases had no gene match. The CDR3 spans 18 residues. The CDR3 loop reads CASSLSSRGRVAKNIQYF. DNA of the CDR3: TGTGCCAGCAGTTTATCGTCTCGAGGGAGGGTAGCCAAAAACATTCAGTACTTC.

This clone was counted between two and nine times. V usage is TRBV5-1 and J usage is TRBJ2-7; no reliable D call. Germline CDR1 is SGHRS and CDR2 is YFSETQ. This CDR3 has 14 amino acids. The V end lost 5 bases, the J end lost 1 base, and 13 bases lay between the germline ends. The CDR3 spells CASSPTQGSYEQYF. In nucleotides, the CDR3 is TGCGCCAGCAGTCCGACCCAAGGATCCTACGAGCAGTACTTC.

The V and J genes are TRBV4-3 and TRBJ2-2; D is uncertain. The CDR3 has 14 residues. The V gene's germline CDR1 is LGHNA and CDR2 YSLEER. Trimming took off 3 bases at V and 1 base at J, with 6 bases between the two ends. CDR3 sequence reads: CASSQQVNTGELFF. The CDR3 DNA reads as TGCGCCAGCAGCCAGCAAGTGAACACCGGGGAGCTGTTTTTT.

This clone was detected only a few times. This chain uses TRBV12-5 with TRBJ1-1, with D unresolved. The CDR3 extends over 16 amino acids. V shed 0 bases and J shed 0 bases, with 11 bases lying between them. CDR1 LGHNT and CDR2 FRNRAP come from the germline V gene. CDR3 in DNA: TGTGCTAGTGGTTTGGTACCCCCAGGACTGAACACTGAAGCTTTCTTT. Its translation is CASGLVPPGLNTEAFF.

Judged by abundance, this clone is medium-sized. This chain links TRBV7-9 with TRBJ2-7; 8 bases are a match to TRBD1. Germline assignment: CDR1 SEHNR and CDR2 FQNEAQ (reference sequence). Trimming took 6 bases from V and 2 from J; bases not matched to a gene: 15. This CDR3 is built from 17 residues. The CDR3 DNA follows: TGTGCCAGCAGTTATTCCCGGGGCCGGACAGGGACCTACGAGCAGTACTTC. This sequence encodes CASSYSRGRTGTYEQYF. Looking up the rest from reference TRBV7-9 and TRBJ2-7 gives the full variable domain: DTGVSQNPRHKITKRGQNVTFRCDPISEHNRLYWYRQTLGQGPEFLTYFQNEAQLEKSRLLSDRFSAERPKGSFSTLEIQRTEQGDSAMYLCASSYSRGRTGTYEQYFGPGTRLTVT.

This clone was counted a few times. The rearrangement links TRBV5-4 to TRBJ2-5; D not certain. Trimming removed 0 bases at V and 5 bases at J, with 8 bases between. The CDR3 extends over 13 amino acids. Germline-derived CDR1 and CDR2 are SGHNT and YYREEE (reference sequence). The CDR3 DNA sequence: TGTGCCAGCAGCTTGGGTGGAAGGGAGACCCAGTACTTC. The encoded protein is CASSLGGRETQYF.

This clone came up a few times. The chain recombines TRBV30 with TRBJ1-5; D might be TRBD1 (5 bases). This CDR3 region has 13 residues. The V end was cut by 2 bases, the J end by 3 bases, with 8 bases between. Per germline, CDR1 GTSNPN and CDR2 SVGIG (reference sequence). CDR3 sequence (DNA): TGTGCCTGGAGTCCTGGGACCAATCAGCCCCAGCATTTT. It codes for CAWSPGTNQPQHF.